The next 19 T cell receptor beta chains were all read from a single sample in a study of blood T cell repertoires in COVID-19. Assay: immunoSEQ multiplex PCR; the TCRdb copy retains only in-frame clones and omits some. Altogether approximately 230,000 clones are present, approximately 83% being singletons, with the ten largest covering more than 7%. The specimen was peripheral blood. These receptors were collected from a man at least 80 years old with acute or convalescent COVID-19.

In nucleotides, the CDR3 is TGTGCCAGCAGTCTCTCCCGCCGACAGGGTAGGCAAGAGACCCAGTACTTC. Translating gives CASSLSRRQGRQETQYF. V is TRBV28 and J is TRBJ2-5; TRBD1 matches 7 bases. The V and J ends lost 5 bases and 2 bases, in that order; junction bases with no gene match: 14. Germline V gene sequence: CDR1 MDHEN, CDR2 SYDVKM. The CDR3 loop spans 17 amino acids.

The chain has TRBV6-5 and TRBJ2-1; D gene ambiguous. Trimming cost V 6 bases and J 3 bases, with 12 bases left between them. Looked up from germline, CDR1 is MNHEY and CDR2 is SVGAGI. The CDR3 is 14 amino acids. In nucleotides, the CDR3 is TGTGCCAGCAGCCGTCAGGCCAACTACAATGAGCAGTTCTTC. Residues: CASSRQANYNEQFF.

The CDR3 protein is CASSLGEITEAFF. In nucleotides, the CDR3 is TGTGCCAGCAGCTTAGGGGAGATTACAGAAGCTTTCTTT. This sequence joins TRBV7-9 and TRBJ1-1; no reliable D call. The CDR3 is made up of 13 amino acids. The V end was cut by 1 base, the J end by 8 bases, with 11 bases between. Germline V gene sequence: CDR1 SEHNR, CDR2 FQNEAQ (reference sequence).

The CDR3 spells CASSLGQINTGELFF. CDR3 sequence (DNA): TGTGCCAGCAGCTTGGGACAGATTAACACCGGGGAGCTGTTTTTT. The V call is TRBV5-8, the J call TRBJ2-2; TRBD1 might be the D (5 bases). Germline values: CDR1 SGHTS, CDR2 YDEGEE. V was cut by 0 bases and J by 2 bases, with 8 bases left in between. The CDR3 covers 15 residues.

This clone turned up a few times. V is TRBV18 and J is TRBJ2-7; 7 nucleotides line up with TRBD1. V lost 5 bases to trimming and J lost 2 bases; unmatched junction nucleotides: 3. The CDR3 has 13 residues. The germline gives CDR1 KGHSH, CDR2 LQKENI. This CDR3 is CASSRTGPYEQYF. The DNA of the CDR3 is TGTGCCAGCTCAAGGACAGGCCCCTACGAGCAGTACTTC.

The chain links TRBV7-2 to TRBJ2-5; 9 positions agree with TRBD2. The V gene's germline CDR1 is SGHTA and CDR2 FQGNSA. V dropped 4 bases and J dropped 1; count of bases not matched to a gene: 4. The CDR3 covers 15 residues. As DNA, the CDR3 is TGTGCCAGCAGCTATCCTAGCGGGGTCCAAGAGACCCAGTACTTC. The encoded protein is CASSYPSGVQETQYF.

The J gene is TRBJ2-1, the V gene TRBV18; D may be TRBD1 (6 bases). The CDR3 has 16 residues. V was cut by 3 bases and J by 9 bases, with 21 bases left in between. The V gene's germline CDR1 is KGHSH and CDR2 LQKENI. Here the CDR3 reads CASSPPGTRMGGEQFF. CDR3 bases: TGTGCCAGCTCACCCCCCGGGACACGGATGGGTGGTGAGCAGTTCTTC.

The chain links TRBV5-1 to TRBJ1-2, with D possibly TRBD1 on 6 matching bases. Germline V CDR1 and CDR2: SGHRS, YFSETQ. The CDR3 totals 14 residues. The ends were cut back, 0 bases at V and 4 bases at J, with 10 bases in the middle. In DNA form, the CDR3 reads TGCGCCAGCAGCTTGGGACAGGACTCCTATGGCTACACCTTC. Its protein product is CASSLGQDSYGYTF.

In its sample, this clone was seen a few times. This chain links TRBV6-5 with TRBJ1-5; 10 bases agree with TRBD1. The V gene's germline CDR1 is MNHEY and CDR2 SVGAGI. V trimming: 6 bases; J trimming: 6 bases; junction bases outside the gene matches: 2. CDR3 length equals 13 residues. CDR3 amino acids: CASRGQGRQPQHF. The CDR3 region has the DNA TGTGCCAGCAGGGGACAGGGGCGTCAGCCCCAGCATTTT.

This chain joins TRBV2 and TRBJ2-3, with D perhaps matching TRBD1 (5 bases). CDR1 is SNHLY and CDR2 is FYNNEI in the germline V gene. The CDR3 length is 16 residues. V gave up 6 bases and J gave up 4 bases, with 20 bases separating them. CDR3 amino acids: CASRMNRFRKADTQYF. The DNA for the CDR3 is TGTGCCAGCAGGATGAACAGGTTTCGTAAAGCAGATACGCAGTATTTT.

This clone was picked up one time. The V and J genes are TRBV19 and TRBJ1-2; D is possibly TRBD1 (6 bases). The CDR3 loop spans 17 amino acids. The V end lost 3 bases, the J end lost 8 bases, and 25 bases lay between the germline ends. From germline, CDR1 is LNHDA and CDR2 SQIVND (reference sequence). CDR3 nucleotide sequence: TGTGCCAGTAGTATGAGGGCAGGGGCCCGCCGGAGTGAGGGCTACACCTTC. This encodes CASSMRAGARRSEGYTF.

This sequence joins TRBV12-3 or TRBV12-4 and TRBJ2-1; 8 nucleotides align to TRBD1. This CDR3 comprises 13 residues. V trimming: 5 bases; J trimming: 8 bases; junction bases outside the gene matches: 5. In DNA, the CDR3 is TGTGCCAGCAGTACAGGGGGGACAGATGAGCAGTTCTTC. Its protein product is CASSTGGTDEQFF.

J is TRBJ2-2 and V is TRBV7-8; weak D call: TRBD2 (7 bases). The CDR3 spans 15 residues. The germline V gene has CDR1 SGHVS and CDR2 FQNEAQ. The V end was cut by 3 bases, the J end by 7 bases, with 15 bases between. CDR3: CASSFDAGAGGELFF. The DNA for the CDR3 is TGTGCCAGCAGCTTTGACGCGGGGGCAGGCGGGGAGCTGTTTTTT.

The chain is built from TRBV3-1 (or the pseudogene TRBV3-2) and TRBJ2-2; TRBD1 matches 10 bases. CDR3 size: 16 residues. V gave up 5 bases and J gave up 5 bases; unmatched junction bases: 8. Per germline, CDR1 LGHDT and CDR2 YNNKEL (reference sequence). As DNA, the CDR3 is TGTGCCAGCAGCTCCTCCGGGACAGGGGAGACCGGGGAGCTGTTTTTT. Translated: CASSSSGTGETGELFF.

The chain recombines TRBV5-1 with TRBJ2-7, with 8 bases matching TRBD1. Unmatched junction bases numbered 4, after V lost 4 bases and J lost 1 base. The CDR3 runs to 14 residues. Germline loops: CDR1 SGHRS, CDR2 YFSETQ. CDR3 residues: CASSLTGVSYEQYF. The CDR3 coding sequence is TGCGCCAGCAGCCTGACAGGGGTATCCTACGAGCAGTACTTC.

The DNA of the CDR3 is TGTGCCAGCAGGTCGACAGGGGGCGTTCCCTACGAGCAGTACTTC. Amino acid sequence: CASRSTGGVPYEQYF. The V and J genes are TRBV25-1 and TRBJ2-7, with TRBD1 identical over 10 bases. V lost 6 bases to trimming and J lost 2 bases; unmatched junction nucleotides: 7. The germline V gene has CDR1 MGHDK and CDR2 SYGVNS. The CDR3 consists of 15 residues.

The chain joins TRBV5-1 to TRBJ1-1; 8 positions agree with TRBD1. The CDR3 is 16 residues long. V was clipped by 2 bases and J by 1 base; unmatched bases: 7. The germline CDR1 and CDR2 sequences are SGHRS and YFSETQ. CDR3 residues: CASSFTLGQANTEAFF. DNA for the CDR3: TGCGCCAGCAGCTTTACTTTGGGACAGGCGAACACTGAAGCTTTCTTT.

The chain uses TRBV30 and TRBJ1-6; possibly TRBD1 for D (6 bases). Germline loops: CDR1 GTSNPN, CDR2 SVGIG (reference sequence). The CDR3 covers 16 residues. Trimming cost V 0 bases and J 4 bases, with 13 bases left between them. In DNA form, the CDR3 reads TGTGCCTGGAGTGTACAGGGACGCAGATATAATTCACCCCTCCACTTT. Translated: CAWSVQGRRYNSPLHF.

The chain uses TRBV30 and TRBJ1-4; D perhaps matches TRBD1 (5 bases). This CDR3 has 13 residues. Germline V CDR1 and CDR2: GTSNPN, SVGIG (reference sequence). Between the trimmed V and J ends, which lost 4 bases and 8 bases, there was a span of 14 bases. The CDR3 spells CAWNPRGKEKLFF. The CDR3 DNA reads TGTGCCTGGAACCCACGGGGGAAGGAAAAACTGTTTTTT.